The rows below give T cell receptor beta chains drawn from one sample of a study of sequential checkpoint blockade in melanoma. Generated by immunoSEQ multiplex PCR, the TCRdb table keeps only in-frame clones and is missing some. The sample has about 21,000 clones, roughly 80% seen once; the top ten hold 10%. This material consisted of CD8+ T cells sorted from blood (inferred from file names), taken from a patient given nivolumab and ipilimumab in sequence. The receptors derive from a human donor with melanoma. The CDR3 runs from the conserved cysteine through the conserved F or W. Each record gives: V gene, J gene, D gene, clone size, CDR3 protein, CDR3 DNA. The D gene is left open where the match is weak. Size values are once, few and many counts, or a class for expanded clones, and some rows have none.

v_gene: TRBV9; j_gene: TRBJ2-1; d_gene: TRBD2; abundance: medium-sized; CDR3aa: CASSVHSGGPNEQFF; CDR3nt: TGTGCCAGCAGCGTACATAGCGGGGGGCCGAATGAGCAGTTCTTC
v_gene: TRBV27; j_gene: TRBJ2-1; d_gene: TRBD2; abundance: -; CDR3aa: CASTHSGGYNEQFF; CDR3nt: TGTGCCAGCACCCATAGCGGGGGGTACAATGAGCAGTTCTTC
v_gene: TRBV6-1; j_gene: TRBJ2-3; d_gene: TRBD2; abundance: -; CDR3aa: CASSELAEDDTDTQYF; CDR3nt: TGTGCCAGCAGTGAACTAGCGGAGGATGACACAGATACGCAGTATTTT
v_gene: TRBV4-1; j_gene: TRBJ2-5; d_gene: -; abundance: -; CDR3aa: CASSLDGGLRAETQYF; CDR3nt: TGCGCCAGCAGTCTCGACGGGGGGCTGAGGGCGGAGACCCAGTACTTC
v_gene: TRBV12-5; j_gene: TRBJ1-3; d_gene: -; abundance: few; CDR3aa: CASGLGGLGNTIYF; CDR3nt: TGTGCTAGTGGTTTAGGAGGGCTTGGAAACACCATATATTTT
v_gene: TRBV4-3; j_gene: TRBJ2-2; d_gene: TRBD1; abundance: -; CDR3aa: CASSQDEETGGIAGELFF; CDR3nt: TGCGCCAGCAGCCAAGATGAGGAGACAGGGGGCATCGCCGGGGAGCTGTTTTTT
v_gene: TRBV6-4; j_gene: TRBJ2-3; d_gene: TRBD2; abundance: -; CDR3aa: CARSGTSGYTSTDTQYF; CDR3nt: TGTGCCAGGTCCGGGACTAGCGGATATACTAGCACAGATACGCAGTATTTT
v_gene: TRBV9; j_gene: TRBJ1-1; d_gene: -; abundance: -; CDR3aa: CASSVDWGRDTEAFF; CDR3nt: TGTGCCAGCAGCGTAGATTGGGGCAGGGATACTGAAGCTTTCTTT
v_gene: TRBV6-6; j_gene: TRBJ2-7; d_gene: TRBD2; abundance: few; CDR3aa: CASSLTSGRAYEQYF; CDR3nt: TGTGCCAGCAGTCTGACTAGCGGGAGGGCCTACGAGCAGTACTTC
v_gene: TRBV30; j_gene: TRBJ2-3; d_gene: -; abundance: -; CDR3aa: CAWWGDESDTQYF; CDR3nt: TGTGCCTGGTGGGGGGATGAGTCAGATACGCAGTATTTT
v_gene: TRBV15; j_gene: TRBJ2-5; d_gene: TRBD1; abundance: -; CDR3aa: CATSGGARDREQETQYF; CDR3nt: TGTGCCACCAGCGGGGGGGCTCGGGACAGGGAGCAAGAGACCCAGTACTTC
v_gene: TRBV27; j_gene: TRBJ2-3; d_gene: -; abundance: -; CDR3aa: CASSLEFQDTQYF; CDR3nt: TGTGCCAGCAGTTTAGAGTTCCAAGATACGCAGTATTTT
v_gene: TRBV7-2; j_gene: TRBJ2-7; d_gene: TRBD1; abundance: once; CDR3aa: CASSLAYDRGYTPRTYEQYF; CDR3nt: TGTGCCAGCAGCTTAGCGTATGACAGGGGGTACACCCCCCGCACCTACGAGCAGTACTTC
v_gene: TRBV11-2; j_gene: TRBJ2-7; d_gene: TRBD1; abundance: -; CDR3aa: CASSLATGTYEQYF; CDR3nt: TGTGCCAGCAGCTTAGCGACAGGGACCTACGAGCAGTACTTC
v_gene: TRBV5-6; j_gene: TRBJ2-7; d_gene: TRBD1; abundance: -; CDR3aa: CASSLTGAGEQYF; CDR3nt: TGTGCCAGCAGCTTAACAGGGGCCGGCGAGCAGTACTTC
v_gene: TRBV27; j_gene: TRBJ2-7; d_gene: -; abundance: -; CDR3aa: CASSLQGLEQYF; CDR3nt: TGTGCCAGCAGTTTACAGGGGCTCGAGCAGTACTTC
v_gene: TRBV6-6; j_gene: TRBJ2-7; d_gene: TRBD1; abundance: once; CDR3aa: CAHRQGADEQYF; CDR3nt: TGTGCCCACAGGCAGGGGGCTGACGAGCAGTACTTC
v_gene: TRBV7-8; j_gene: TRBJ1-5; d_gene: -; abundance: -; CDR3aa: CASSLLGKHSNQPQHF; CDR3nt: TGTGCCAGCAGCTTACTCGGGAAGCATAGCAATCAGCCCCAGCATTTT
v_gene: TRBV29-1; j_gene: TRBJ1-2; d_gene: -; abundance: few; CDR3aa: CSAIETVGYTF; CDR3nt: TGCAGCGCAATAGAGACAGTGGGCTACACCTTC
v_gene: TRBV28; j_gene: TRBJ2-7; d_gene: TRBD1; abundance: -; CDR3aa: CASTWDRKSTYEQYF; CDR3nt: TGTGCCAGCACCTGGGACAGGAAATCAACCTACGAGCAGTACTTC
v_gene: TRBV10-1; j_gene: TRBJ1-1; d_gene: -; abundance: -; CDR3aa: CASSRGAPPEAFF; CDR3nt: TGCGCCAGCAGCCGGGGGGCGCCCCCTGAAGCTTTCTTT
v_gene: TRBV28; j_gene: TRBJ2-6; d_gene: TRBD2; abundance: -; CDR3aa: CASSLSVGRGGVVSGANVLTF; CDR3nt: TGTGCCAGCAGTTTATCCGTGGGTCGGGGGGGAGTGGTCTCTGGGGCCAACGTCCTGACTTTC